This is a list of T cell receptor beta chains from one sample in a study of cytomegalovirus exposure and HLA in healthy donors. Assay used: immunoSEQ multiplex PCR; TCRdb lists only in-frame clones, some missing. Here the sample spans a few hundred thousand clones, 75% to 80% being singletons. Sequenced: PBMCs. The receptors stem from a man aged 18 to 30 in good health and CMV-seronegative. Each CDR3 is given without its conserved first and last residue.

TRBJ2-7	TRBV2	ASSLAGKDEQY
TRBJ1-6	TRBV7-8	ASSNLGGRTGNSPLH
TRBJ2-7	TRBV11-3	ASSPMILGTRYEQY
TRBJ2-3	TRBV18	ASSRETPGAVDTQY
TRBJ2-1	TRBV14	ASSRITSGGNNEQF
TRBJ2-7	TRBV27	ASSFNRDSSLYEQY
TRBJ2-5	TRBV28	ASSGLGQAQETQY
TRBJ2-4	TRBV18	ASSPPGGGDIQY
-	TRBV2	ASSDWDRAYEQY
TRBJ1-6	TRBV7-2	ASSSPTDYSPLH
TRBJ2-1	TRBV7-9	ASSLVRRPNEQF
TRBJ2-1	TRBV6-5	ASGRGAGALGEQF
TRBJ2-3	TRBV5-8	ASSPEEGPSTDTQY
TRBJ2-7	TRBV4-3	ASSQVAGHHYEQY
TRBJ1-4	TRBV5-1	ASSLDGTGKEKLF
TRBJ2-3	TRBV6-4	ASSDLQGGSTDTQY
TRBJ2-2	TRBV11-3	ASSSNRGGNTGELF
TRBJ2-1	TRBV6-1	ATEQEGSTGDEQF
TRBJ2-6	TRBV7-3	ASSLTGGFSGANVLT
TRBJ1-6	TRBV7-9	SSSLRTGQSDSPLH
TRBJ2-2	TRBV7-6	ASSLSRDTGELF
TRBJ1-2	TRBV9	ASSVAAAYGYT
TRBJ1-5	TRBV7-9	ASSQDSLSNQPQH
TRBJ2-5	TRBV13	ASSVRTGGIETQY
TRBJ1-1	TRBV28	ASSSQGAGRATEAF
TRBJ1-3	TRBV19	ASSIVGGRGNTIY
TRBJ2-7	TRBV27	ASSLFRDRGLIYEQY
-	TRBV25-1	ASSRGGAPGYEQY
TRBJ1-1	TRBV20-1	SARRDTEAF
TRBJ2-2	TRBV11-3	ASSFTSGGAGELF
TRBJ2-7	TRBV29-1	SAEQGAEWVQY
TRBJ1-3	TRBV5-4	ASSLAGQSGNTIY
TRBJ2-1	TRBV30	AWRPSGRYNEQF
TRBJ2-3	TRBV28	ASSASLAGGQADTQY
TRBJ1-2	TRBV20-1	SAPRQSGYT
TRBJ1-2	TRBV29-1	SVEPPKTYT
TRBJ2-1	TRBV14	ASSQVGLAGDDEQF
TRBJ2-1	TRBV27	ASSLSGSYNEQF
TRBJ2-3	TRBV7-3	ASSYSSTDTQY
TRBJ2-5	TRBV7-6	ASSLPTGLAEQETQY
TRBJ1-1	TRBV5-5	ASSLVGGANTEAF
TRBJ1-1	TRBV12-2	AFRRRSTLAF
TRBJ1-2	TRBV5-6	ASSLVSLSGYT
TRBJ1-1	TRBV6-6	ASRLTGNLNTEAF
TRBJ2-3	TRBV2	ASSSRTGTDTQY
TRBJ1-2	TRBV19	ASSITAGRRE
TRBJ2-2	TRBV19	ASSIGQNTGELF
TRBJ2-1	TRBV27	ASSSLQGLDNEQF
TRBJ2-3	TRBV7-3	ASSLTSGGADTQY